These 25 T cell receptor beta chains share one sample of origin, sequenced in a study of T cells after yellow fever vaccination. Using its own MiXCR run on the 5' RACE reads, TCRdb lists one record per CDR3 protein. The sample yields around 230,000 distinct CDR3 sequences, 6.7% seen once. The source material was CD4+ T cells sorted from PBMCs, sampled on the day of the yellow fever booster vaccination. These receptor sequences come from a man in his thirties or forties who received the YFV17D yellow fever vaccine.

The sample holds a few counts of this clonotype. This chain links TRBV6-5 with TRBJ2-3, with D perhaps TRBD2 (5 bases). V gave up 2 bases and J gave up 4 bases, with 10 bases separating them. The CDR3 is 14 residues long. From germline, CDR1 is MNHEY and CDR2 SVGAGI. This chain's CDR3 is CASSYQTDSDTQYF. Here the CDR3 DNA reads TGTGCCAGCAGTTACCAGACGGACTCAGATACGCAGTATTTT.

This clonotype was found a few times. Since a much larger clone is just one base distant, this may be a read error. This chain connects TRBV7-2 to TRBJ1-1; D gene ambiguous. Germline CDR1 and CDR2: SGHTA and FQGNSA. V was shortened by 4 bases and J by 1 base, with 1 base between the two germline ends. The CDR3 has 11 amino acids. CDR3 in amino acids: CASSWNTEAFF. As DNA, the CDR3 is TGTGCCAGCAGCTGGAACACTGAAGCTTTCTTT.

This clonotype was recorded at least ten times. The V gene is TRBV4-2, the J gene TRBJ2-5; 11 bases match TRBD2. Germline V lookup: CDR1 LGHNA, CDR2 YNFKEQ. This CDR3 contains 16 residues. The junction had 4 bases not matched to a gene; V was cut back by 0 bases and J by 4 bases. The CDR3 region has the DNA TGTGCCAGCAGCCAAGAAGTAGCGGGAGGGCGAGAGACCCAGTACTTC. Translation gives CASSQEVAGGRETQYF.

This clonotype was counted many times. The chain recombines TRBV20-1 with TRBJ1-4; 8 bases map to TRBD1. Germline V lookup: CDR1 DFQATT, CDR2 SNEGSKA (reference sequence). With V trimmed by 2 bases and J by 7 bases, 6 bases remained unmatched. This CDR3 spans 14 amino acids. The CDR3 here is CSARTGQGTEKLFF. CDR3 DNA sequence: TGCAGTGCTAGAACCGGACAGGGTACTGAAAAACTGTTTTTT.

This clonotype was picked up a small number of times. Germline and junction disagree at one end, which may indicate a read error. V usage is TRBV7-2 and J usage is TRBJ2-5; D possibly corresponds to TRBD2 (6 bases). The CDR3 runs to 16 residues. Germline V CDR1 and CDR2: SGHTA, FQGNSA. CDR3 nucleotides: TGTGCCAGCAGCCTAGCGCCAACCAACGGGGAAGAGACCCAGTACTTC. This translates into CASSLAPTNGEETQYF.

This clonotype was observed many times. The chain is built from TRBV20-1 and TRBJ2-2; D ambiguous. The CDR3 is 12 residues long. Per the germline V gene, CDR1 is DFQATT and CDR2 is SNEGSKA (reference sequence). V dropped 4 bases and J dropped 6 bases, with 9 bases sitting between them. CDR3 in DNA: TGCAGTGCTAAAGCCGGACCCGGGGAGCTGTTTTTT. Translated, it gives CSAKAGPGELFF.

As to this clonotype: A much larger clone differs by one base, so this may be a read error. V usage is TRBV12-3 or TRBV12-4 and J usage is TRBJ2-2; D remains unclear. The CDR3 has 11 residues. V lost 2 bases to trimming and J lost 14 bases, with 9 bases between them. The CDR3 DNA sequence: TGTGCCAGCAGTTTAAATGGGGTACTGTTTTTT. This translates into CASSLNGVLFF.

This clonotype was observed at least ten times. The germline gene is not matched at one end of the junction; a read error may be the cause. This chain connects TRBV7-9 to TRBJ2-7, with D possibly being TRBD2 (6 bases). The CDR3 runs 10 residues. CDR1 is SEHNR, CDR2 FQNEAQ, per germline (reference sequence). CDR3 amino acids: CASSPSGLLF. The CDR3 bases are TGTGCCAGCAGCCCGTCGGGACTGCTATTC.

The chain couples TRBV7-9 to TRBJ1-2, with D possibly TRBD1 on 6 matching bases. Germline V gives CDR1 SEHNR, CDR2 FQNEAQ (reference sequence). The CDR3 sequence is 15 residues long. V lost 5 bases and J 6 bases, leaving 19 bases between the germline ends. CDR3 amino acids: CASSPLGAGVDGYTF. Here the CDR3 DNA reads TGTGCCAGCAGCCCCCTGGGAGCAGGGGTGGATGGCTACACCTTC.

This clonotype was counted a few times. The chain joins TRBV20-1 to TRBJ1-5; 9 positions agree with TRBD1. The V gene's germline CDR1 is DFQATT and CDR2 SNEGSKA (reference sequence). V gave up 3 bases and J gave up 7 bases; unmatched junction bases: 4. The CDR3 is 13 amino acids. CDR3 sequence: CSASPDRGQPQHF. The CDR3 nucleotides are TGCAGTGCTAGCCCGGACAGGGGACAGCCCCAGCATTTT.

This clonotype has more than one count but fewer than ten. This sequence joins TRBV5-4 and TRBJ2-4, with D uncertain. Germline loops: CDR1 SGHNT, CDR2 YYREEE (reference sequence). V lost 4 bases and J 5 bases, leaving 13 bases between the germline ends. The CDR3 is made up of 14 amino acids. Written as DNA, the CDR3 is TGTGCCAGCAGCAGAGACCGCGGCCAAAACATTCAGTACTTC. It specifies CASSRDRGQNIQYF. Combining the CDR3 with reference TRBV5-4 and TRBJ2-4 gives the whole variable domain ETGVTQSPTHLIKTRGQQVTLRCSSQSGHNTVSWYQQALGQGPQFIFQYYREEENGRGNFPPRFSGLQFPNYSSELNVNALELDDSALYLCASSRDRGQNIQYFGAGTRLSVL.

In this sample, this clonotype turned up a few times. This rearrangement joins TRBV6-1 to TRBJ2-5; D possibly corresponds to TRBD2 (5 bases). Germline lookup yields CDR1 MNHNS and CDR2 SASEGT. The CDR3 contains 17 residues. The V end lost 0 bases, the J end lost 5 bases, and 19 bases lay between the germline ends. The CDR3 coding sequence is TGTGCCAGCAGTGAAGCGAGTGTGGGCGCGGGTCCTGAGACCCAGTACTTC. It translates to CASSEASVGAGPETQYF.

The sample holds a few counts of this clonotype. The CDR3: CAGKRQGGTEAFF. The CDR3 nucleotides are TGTGCCGGGAAGAGACAGGGAGGCACTGAAGCTTTCTTT. The chain combines TRBV5-6 with TRBJ1-1, with 7 bases identical to TRBD1. The trim removed 10 bases at V and 4 bases at J, leaving 10 bases unmatched. This CDR3 is built from 13 residues. CDR1 is SGHDT and CDR2 is YYEEEE in the germline V gene.

This clonotype was detected many times. V and J are TRBV7-8 and TRBJ2-2; TRBD2 matches at 8 bases. Germline V CDR1 and CDR2: SGHVS, FQNEAQ. With V trimmed by 6 bases and J by 8 bases, 8 bases remained unmatched. CDR3 size: 14 residues. The CDR3 sequence is CASRWREDRGELFF. In DNA, the CDR3 is TGTGCCAGCAGGTGGCGGGAGGATCGGGGGGAGCTGTTTTTT.

This clonotype was observed a few times. This chain joins TRBV24-1 and TRBJ2-1; maybe TRBD1 (6 bases). Germline CDR1 and CDR2: KGHDR and SFDVKD. This CDR3 region has 14 residues. V lost 5 bases and J 4 bases, leaving 11 bases between the germline ends. CDR3 amino acids: CATSGGQGYNEQFF. The CDR3 nucleotides read TGTGCCACCAGTGGGGGCCAGGGGTACAATGAGCAGTTCTTC.

This clonotype turned up a few times. The chain is built from TRBV12-3 or TRBV12-4 and TRBJ2-5; 7 nucleotides align to TRBD1. The CDR3 totals 16 residues. V was clipped by 4 bases and J by 5 bases; unmatched bases: 13. The CDR3 sequence: CASSSGQKSQTETQYF. CDR3 nucleotides: TGTGCCAGCAGTTCGGGACAGAAGTCCCAAACGGAGACCCAGTACTTC.

This clonotype appeared many times. This chain joins TRBV7-6 and TRBJ2-4, with TRBD2 identical over 8 bases. V shed 5 bases, J shed 0 bases, and the junction held 6 bases outside the gene matches. The germline V gene has CDR1 SGHVS and CDR2 FNYEAQ. The CDR3 is 16 amino acids. CDR3 residues: CASSPGLAVAKNIQYF. Here the CDR3 DNA reads TGTGCCAGCAGCCCCGGACTAGCAGTAGCCAAAAACATTCAGTACTTC.

J is TRBJ2-3 and V is TRBV5-1; TRBD2 is a possible D gene (5 bases). Germline V CDR1 and CDR2: SGHRS, YFSETQ. The CDR3 covers 21 residues. V lost 0 bases and J 2 bases, leaving 28 bases between the germline ends. Here the CDR3 reads CASSLDRLGSHLAFITDTQYF. CDR3 bases: TGCGCCAGCAGCTTGGATCGTTTAGGCTCTCATCTAGCCTTTATCACAGATACGCAGTATTTT.

Many counts were recorded for this clonotype. CDR3 loop: CASSWAVKNTEAFF. In DNA, the CDR3 is TGCGCCAGCAGCTGGGCCGTTAAGAACACTGAAGCTTTCTTT. V is TRBV5-1 and J is TRBJ1-1; D is undetermined. Trimming left V 3 bases short and J 1 base short, with 10 bases between. The CDR3 is 14 residues long. In germline, CDR1 is SGHRS, CDR2 YFSETQ.

The chain links TRBV5-4 to TRBJ1-4, with D hard to call. Deletions cut 9 bases from V and 8 bases from J, with 17 bases between. This CDR3 spans 13 amino acids. Germline V gene lookup returns CDR1 SGHNT and CDR2 YYREEE (reference sequence). The CDR3 sequence is CAMGTGRVEKLFF. The CDR3 coding sequence is TGTGCCATGGGCACTGGACGGGTCGAAAAACTGTTTTTT.

This clonotype has just a few counts. The CDR3 sequence: CSAREASVTDTQYF. The CDR3 nucleotides read TGCAGTGCTAGAGAGGCTAGCGTCACAGATACGCAGTATTTT. V and J are TRBV20-1 and TRBJ2-3; a weak D match, TRBD2 (6 bases). Germline CDR1 DFQATT, CDR2 SNEGSKA (reference sequence). The ends were cut back, 0 bases at V and 2 bases at J, with 9 bases in the middle. This CDR3 spans 14 amino acids.

On this clonotype itself: Since a much larger clone is just one base distant, this may be a read error. The J gene is TRBJ2-7, the V gene TRBV6-1; D perhaps matches TRBD1 (6 bases). The CDR3 has 14 amino acids. CDR1 MNHNS and CDR2 SASEGT come from the germline V gene. V gave up 7 bases and J gave up 2 bases, with 15 bases separating them. Here the CDR3 DNA reads TGTGCCAGCAAGACCGACAGGAACACCTACGAGCAGTACTTC. Translation: CASKTDRNTYEQYF.

This chain joins TRBV19 and TRBJ1-1; D unclear. The V gene's germline CDR1 is LNHDA and CDR2 SQIVND (reference sequence). The CDR3 totals 13 residues. V was shortened by 7 bases and J by 0 bases, with 9 bases between the two germline ends. The CDR3 reads CASTAKLNTEAFF. Here the CDR3 DNA reads TGTGCCAGTACCGCGAAACTGAACACTGAAGCTTTCTTT.

V gene TRBV9 combines with J gene TRBJ2-7; D call uncertain. V lost 0 bases and J lost 4, with 11 bases in between. The CDR3 is made up of 14 amino acids. Germline V gene data show CDR1 as SGDLS and CDR2 as YYNGEE. The chain's CDR3 is CASSVEGEQYEQYF. The CDR3 bases are TGTGCCAGCAGCGTAGAAGGCGAACAGTACGAGCAGTACTTC. Using reference TRBV9 and TRBJ2-7 for the parts outside the CDR3, the full variable domain is DSGVTQTPKHLITATGQRVTLRCSPRSGDLSVYWYQQSLDQGLQFLIQYYNGEERAKGNILERFSAQQFPDLHSELNLSSLELGDSALYFCASSVEGEQYEQYFGPGTRLTVT.

At least ten counts were recorded for this clonotype. The chain has TRBV12-3 or TRBV12-4 and TRBJ2-3, with D perhaps matching TRBD2 (6 bases). The CDR3 consists of 15 residues. V was shortened by 2 bases and J by 2 bases, with 11 bases between the two germline ends. CDR3 DNA: TGTGCCAGCAGTTTATCTGGCGGGGCCACAGATACGCAGTATTTT. It translates to CASSLSGGATDTQYF.